This TCR beta chain derives from a study of cytomegalovirus exposure and HLA in healthy donors. To note about this clone: Its target is not known.

Donors in the study were healthy people who gave bone marrow. PCR primers comprised 60 Vbeta and 13 Jbeta primers. TCRdb's copy holds only in-frame clones and misses some; the assay was immunoSEQ multiplex PCR. The sample contains 100,000 to 150,000 clones, around 80% of which appear only once. The CDR3 runs 16 residues. V was pared by 0 bases and J by 2 bases, with 2 bases of the junction left unmatched. Germline CDR1 reads MGHRA; CDR2 reads YSYEKL. Findings and limits, study-wide: Later, an analysis found that common viral pathogens appeared to be linked with several of the most significant clusters. An Asian-associated ancestry cluster reportedly showed fewer N-insertions than the roughly 700-donor mean in a later analysis. Reported findings show TCR beta sequences accurately forecast HLA-A and HLA-B alleles in most subjects.

This clonotype was obtained from a female donor in good health and CMV-seronegative. This sequence joins TRBV4-1 and TRBJ2-5, with TRBD2 matching over 11 bases. Sequencing was carried out using PBMCs. CDR3 in amino acids: CASSQERLAGQETQYF. The CDR3 DNA sequence: TGCGCCAGCAGCCAAGAGCGACTAGCGGGACAAGAGACCCAGTACTTC.